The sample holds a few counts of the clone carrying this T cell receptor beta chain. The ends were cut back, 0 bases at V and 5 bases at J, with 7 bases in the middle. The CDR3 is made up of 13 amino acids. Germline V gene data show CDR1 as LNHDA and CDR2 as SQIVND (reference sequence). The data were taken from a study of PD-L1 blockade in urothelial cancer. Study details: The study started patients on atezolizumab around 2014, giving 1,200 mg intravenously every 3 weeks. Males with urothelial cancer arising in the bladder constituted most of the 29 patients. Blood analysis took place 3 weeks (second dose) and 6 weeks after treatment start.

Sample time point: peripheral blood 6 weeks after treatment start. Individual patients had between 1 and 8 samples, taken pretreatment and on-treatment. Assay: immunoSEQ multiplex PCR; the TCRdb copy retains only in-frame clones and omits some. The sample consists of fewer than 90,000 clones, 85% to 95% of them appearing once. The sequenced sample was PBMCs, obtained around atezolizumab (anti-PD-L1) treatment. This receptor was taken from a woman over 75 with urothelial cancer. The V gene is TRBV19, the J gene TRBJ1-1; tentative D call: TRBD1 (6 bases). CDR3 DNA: TGTGCCAGTAGTATAGAAGGGGGAACTGAAGCTTTCTTT. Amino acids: CASSIEGGTEAFF.